Following are 19 T cell receptor beta chains from one sample sequenced in a study of blood T cell repertoires in COVID-19. Measured with immunoSEQ multiplex PCR; TCRdb has only the in-frame clones, and not every one. The sample comprises roughly 230,000 clones, more than 75% of which are singletons, and approximately 6.6% rests with the top ten. Sequenced input: PBMCs or T cells enriched from blood (not recorded which). The receptors here all came from a woman aged 50 to 60 who had been exposed to COVID-19.

The chain recombines TRBV5-4 with TRBJ2-1; a weak D match, TRBD1 (5 bases). V lost 4 bases and J lost 4, with 15 bases in between. Germline V gene sequence: CDR1 SGHNT, CDR2 YYREEE (reference sequence). The CDR3 contains 15 residues. CDR3: CASSLGELLYNEQFF. Written as DNA, the CDR3 is TGTGCCAGCAGCCTAGGGGAATTACTATACAATGAGCAGTTCTTC.

The chain links TRBV5-6 to TRBJ1-1; 7 bases agree with TRBD1. V lost 4 bases to trimming and J lost 9 bases; unmatched junction nucleotides: 18. The V gene's germline CDR1 is SGHDT and CDR2 YYEEEE. The CDR3 has 16 amino acids. CDR3 nucleotide sequence: TGTGCCAGCAGCGAGCAGACAGGGTACGAACTAAACCAAGCTTTCTTT. Protein sequence: CASSEQTGYELNQAFF.

V and J are TRBV5-1 and TRBJ2-7; the match to TRBD2 covers 13 bases. The CDR3 spans 14 residues. After removal of 6 bases from V and 5 bases from J, the junction contained 5 bases not matched to a gene. In germline, CDR1 is SGHRS, CDR2 YFSETQ. Here the CDR3 DNA reads TGCGCCAGCACCCCGACTAGCGGGGGGAACGAGCAGTACTTC. It encodes CASTPTSGGNEQYF.

The rearrangement uses TRBV3-1 (or the pseudogene TRBV3-2) and TRBJ2-5, with a possible D match to TRBD1 (5 bases). The CDR3 extends over 13 amino acids. Germline values: CDR1 LGHDT, CDR2 YNNKEL (reference sequence). V was cut by 5 bases and J by 2 bases, with 9 bases left in between. The CDR3 protein is CASSETAQETQYF. The CDR3 DNA sequence: TGTGCCAGCAGCGAGACAGCTCAAGAGACCCAGTACTTC.

The chain recombines TRBV12-3 or TRBV12-4 with TRBJ1-3, with D unclear. CDR3 length equals 13 residues. V lost 4 bases, J lost 5 bases, and 9 bases lay in between. Here the CDR3 reads CASSYSSRNTIYF. In nucleotides, the CDR3 is TGTGCCAGCAGTTACTCTAGTCGAAACACCATATATTTT.

The V call is TRBV28, the J call TRBJ1-3; tentatively, D is TRBD1 (6 bases). This CDR3 has 14 amino acids. V was trimmed by 6 bases and J by 3 bases, leaving 12 bases between them. Germline V gene data show CDR1 as MDHEN and CDR2 as SYDVKM. The CDR3 here is CASRLTGFGNTIYF. For the CDR3, the DNA is TGTGCCAGCAGGCTAACAGGGTTTGGAAACACCATATATTTT.

This chain connects TRBV5-6 to TRBJ1-2; weak D call: TRBD1 (6 bases). This CDR3 comprises 14 residues. The ends were cut back, 4 bases at V and 3 bases at J, with 13 bases in the middle. Germline loops: CDR1 SGHDT, CDR2 YYEEEE. The CDR3 region is CASSPGQKHYGYTF. The CDR3 DNA reads TGTGCCAGCAGCCCCGGACAGAAGCACTATGGCTACACCTTC.

This clone has just one count. The chain recombines TRBV5-1 with TRBJ2-2; 11 positions agree with TRBD2. CDR1 SGHRS and CDR2 YFSETQ come from the germline V gene. V trimming: 2 bases; J trimming: 6 bases; junction bases outside the gene matches: 15. CDR3 size: 19 residues. DNA for the CDR3: TGCGCCAGCAGCTTCTGGGCCGGGGTCGGACTAGCGGGTTCCGGGGAGCTGTTTTTT. Translated: CASSFWAGVGLAGSGELFF.

V is TRBV19 and J is TRBJ1-6; 8 bases are a match to TRBD1. The trim removed 5 bases at V and 6 bases at J, leaving 6 bases unmatched. The CDR3 is made up of 15 amino acids. Germline V gives CDR1 LNHDA, CDR2 SQIVND (reference sequence). This chain's CDR3 is CASSPGQGRNSPLHF. DNA of the CDR3: TGTGCCAGTAGTCCCGGACAGGGCCGTAATTCACCCCTCCACTTT.

This sequence joins TRBV4-3 and TRBJ2-1, with D maybe TRBD2 (5 bases). Germline V gene lookup returns CDR1 LGHNA and CDR2 YSLEER. The CDR3 spans 16 residues. V was shortened by 0 bases and J by 7 bases, with 16 bases between the two germline ends. The CDR3 region is CASSQELARQRNEQFF. In DNA, the CDR3 is TGCGCCAGCAGCCAAGAGTTAGCGCGGCAACGGAATGAGCAGTTCTTC.

V usage is TRBV11-3 and J usage is TRBJ1-1, with D hard to call. Germline-derived CDR1 and CDR2 are SGHNT and YENEEA. V was trimmed by 5 bases and J by 8 bases, leaving 18 bases between them. The CDR3 has 14 amino acids. The CDR3 sequence: CASSPFGGNGEAFF. The CDR3 DNA reads TGTGCCAGCAGCCCTTTTGGAGGAAACGGGGAAGCTTTCTTT.

The chain recombines TRBV6-5 with TRBJ1-5, with TRBD1 as a possible D gene (5 bases). The germline CDR1 and CDR2 sequences are MNHEY and SVGAGI. V lost 8 bases to trimming and J lost 2 bases, with 16 bases between them. There are 15 residues in the CDR3. CDR3 in amino acids: CASGTWGRGNQPQHF. The CDR3 DNA sequence: TGTGCCAGCGGTACGTGGGGCAGGGGCAATCAGCCCCAGCATTTT.

The genes are TRBV10-3 and TRBJ1-2, with D perhaps matching TRBD1 (5 bases). The germline CDR1 and CDR2 sequences are ENHRY and SYGVKD. This CDR3 contains 14 residues. V lost 6 bases and J lost 6, with 17 bases in between. The CDR3 coding sequence is TGTGCCATCAGCCCCCGGCCCGGGGGGGATGGCTACACCTTC. Its protein is CAISPRPGGDGYTF.

This clone came up once. V gene TRBV7-2 combines with J gene TRBJ2-2; D might be TRBD1 (6 bases). Germline loops: CDR1 SGHTA, CDR2 FQGNSA. The CDR3 totals 14 residues. V was cut by 5 bases and J by 4 bases, with 11 bases left in between. DNA for the CDR3: TGTGCCAGCAGCCGCAGGGGAATCACCGGGGAGCTGTTTTTT. Its protein is CASSRRGITGELFF.

The chain carries TRBV5-4 and TRBJ2-3, with D possibly being TRBD1 (5 bases). Trimming shortened V by 1 base and J by 4 bases, and 13 bases separated the two germline ends. This CDR3 has 15 amino acids. In germline, CDR1 is SGHNT, CDR2 YYREEE (reference sequence). For the CDR3, the DNA is TGTGCCAGCAGCTTGAGGGGCCTAGGGGCAGATACGCAGTATTTT. Translation: CASSLRGLGADTQYF.

This rearrangement joins TRBV6-4 to TRBJ1-5, with D tentatively TRBD1 (5 bases). The CDR3 totals 14 residues. Trimming removed 6 bases at V and 4 bases at J, with 13 bases between. Germline-derived CDR1 and CDR2 are MRHNA and SNTAGT. The CDR3 is CASSVDSSNQPQHF. Here the CDR3 DNA reads TGTGCCAGCAGCGTAGACAGTTCAAATCAGCCCCAGCATTTT.

V is TRBV28 and J is TRBJ1-5; D call uncertain. The CDR3 contains 13 residues. Germline V gives CDR1 MDHEN, CDR2 SYDVKM. The germline V and J ends were trimmed by 3 bases and 6 bases, with 9 bases remaining between them. The CDR3 nucleotides read TGTGCCAGCAGTTTTTCGGTTTCTCAGCCCCAGCATTTT. Its translation: CASSFSVSQPQHF.

The chain recombines TRBV9 with TRBJ1-1; D gene unclear. The germline V gene has CDR1 SGDLS and CDR2 YYNGEE. Trimming left V 0 bases short and J 1 base short, with 10 bases between. CDR3 length equals 15 residues. The CDR3 nucleotides read TGTGCCAGCAGCGTAGGTCGAGCGGGGAACACTGAAGCTTTCTTT. It encodes CASSVGRAGNTEAFF.

The chain joins TRBV5-6 to TRBJ1-1, with a tentative D call TRBD1 (5 bases). The germline CDR1 and CDR2 sequences are SGHDT and YYEEEE. This CDR3 is built from 13 residues. Trimming took off 2 bases at V and 6 bases at J, with 11 bases between the two ends. DNA of the CDR3: TGTGCCAGCAGCTTTAAGGGGCAGGCTGAAGCTTTCTTT. It is translated as CASSFKGQAEAFF.